Each of the 26 T cell receptor beta chains below was sequenced from the same sample in a study of T cell responses to AZD1222 COVID-19 vaccine. Here immunoSEQ multiplex PCR was the method, and the copy in TCRdb shows in-frame clones only, minus some. Of 130,000 to 150,000 clones listed, around 88% are singletons. The sequenced sample was peripheral blood, obtained on day 0 of AZD1222 vaccination. Receptors were obtained from an adult in good health.

The V call is TRBV5-1, the J call TRBJ2-5, with TRBD2 matching 9 bases. V shed 7 bases, J shed 9 bases, and the junction held 13 bases outside the gene matches. This CDR3 comprises 14 residues. CDR1 and CDR2 from the germline V gene are SGHRS and YFSETQ. Here the CDR3 reads CASRRLAGDQAQYF. CDR3 DNA: TGCGCCAGCCGTCGATTAGCGGGGGACCAGGCCCAGTACTTC.

This chain joins TRBV30 and TRBJ1-6, with D perhaps matching TRBD1 (6 bases). CDR3 length equals 17 residues. Germline CDR1 is GTSNPN and CDR2 is SVGIG (reference sequence). The germline V and J ends were trimmed by 4 bases and 0 bases, with 16 bases remaining between them. CDR3 nucleotides: TGTGCCTGGATCTGGACAGCCACAAGCTCCTATAATTCACCCCTCCACTTT. Its protein product is CAWIWTATSSYNSPLHF.

V is TRBV2 and J is TRBJ1-2; D gene ambiguous. This CDR3 has 12 amino acids. Trimming removed 5 bases from V and 9 bases from J, with 13 bases in between. From germline, CDR1 is SNHLY and CDR2 FYNNEI. CDR3 in DNA: TGTGCCAGCAGTACCCTACCCGAGAGCTACACCTTC. Its translation: CASSTLPESYTF.

This chain uses TRBV5-1 with TRBJ1-1; the match to TRBD1 covers 7 bases. The CDR3 is made up of 14 amino acids. Per the germline V gene, CDR1 is SGHRS and CDR2 is YFSETQ. J was trimmed by 4 bases and V by 4 bases; bases with no gene match: 7. As DNA, the CDR3 is TGCGCCAGCAGCCCCAGGACAGGCGGCACTGAAGCTTTCTTT. Amino acids: CASSPRTGGTEAFF.

This chain connects TRBV7-3 to TRBJ1-1, with TRBD1 matching over 10 bases. The V segment lost 1 base and the J segment 3 bases; nucleotides outside the gene matches: 5. This CDR3 contains 16 residues. Germline assignment: CDR1 SGHTA and CDR2 FQGTGA. CDR3 residues: CASSLMGQGFDTEAFF. The CDR3 DNA reads as TGTGCCAGCAGCTTAATGGGACAGGGGTTTGACACTGAAGCTTTCTTT.

This clone showed up just once. V is TRBV28 and J is TRBJ1-2; a possible D gene is TRBD1 (6 bases). Per germline, CDR1 MDHEN and CDR2 SYDVKM. The CDR3 has 14 residues. Trimming removed 6 bases at V and 0 bases at J, with 11 bases between. The CDR3 nucleotides read TGTGCCAGCAGAACAGGGCCTCCTAACTATGGCTACACCTTC. It is translated as CASRTGPPNYGYTF.

This chain joins TRBV19 and TRBJ2-7; 10 bases are shared with TRBD1. The germline gives CDR1 LNHDA, CDR2 SQIVND (reference sequence). Trimming removed 9 bases from V and 2 bases from J; junction bases left unmatched: 4. The CDR3 length is 13 residues. The CDR3 sequence is CASLGQGPYEQYF. CDR3 sequence (DNA): TGTGCCAGCCTGGGACAGGGGCCCTACGAGCAGTACTTC.

The rearrangement uses TRBV7-9 and TRBJ2-3; tentatively, D is TRBD1 or TRBD2 (5 bases each). V lost 5 bases and J lost 7, with 10 bases in between. The CDR3 is 12 amino acids. CDR1 and CDR2 (germline): SEHNR, FQNEAQ (reference sequence). CDR3 sequence: CASSPGGYTQYF. CDR3 coding DNA: TGTGCCAGCAGCCCTGGGGGATATACGCAGTATTTT.

The rearrangement uses TRBV9 and TRBJ2-2, with D uncertain. The V end was cut by 4 bases, the J end by 5 bases, with 9 bases between. CDR3 length: 13 residues. Germline CDR1 reads SGDLS; CDR2 reads YYNGEE. The CDR3 DNA reads as TGTGCCAGCAGCCCCTTCACAACCGGGGAGCTGTTTTTT. Translated, it gives CASSPFTTGELFF.

This chain uses TRBV11-1 with TRBJ2-7, with D unclear. Germline V CDR1 and CDR2: SGHAT, FQDESV (reference sequence). The CDR3 has 12 residues. V was pared by 3 bases and J by 6 bases, with 9 bases between. CDR3 nucleotides: TGTGCCAGCAGCTTTTCTAAGAGCGAGCAGTACTTC. The encoded protein is CASSFSKSEQYF. Drawing the rest from reference TRBV11-1 and TRBJ2-7, the complete variable domain is EAEVAQSPRYKITEKSQAVAFWCDPISGHATLYWYRQILGQGPELLVQFQDESVVDDSQLPKDRFSAERLKGVDSTLKIQPAELGDSAMYLCASSFSKSEQYFGPGTRLTVT.

V usage is TRBV30 and J usage is TRBJ1-2; 9 positions agree with TRBD1. From germline, CDR1 is GTSNPN and CDR2 SVGIG (reference sequence). CDR3 length: 14 residues. V was clipped by 8 bases and J by 5 bases; unmatched bases: 12. The CDR3 spells CARREGQGLYGYTF. The CDR3 DNA reads as TGTGCCCGAAGGGAGGGACAGGGATTGTATGGCTACACCTTC.

The rearrangement links TRBV5-5 to TRBJ1-2, with a tentative D call TRBD1 (5 bases). V was shortened by 0 bases and J by 3 bases, with 9 bases between the two germline ends. Germline CDR1 SGHKS, CDR2 YYEKEE (reference sequence). The CDR3 sequence is 14 residues long. CDR3 in DNA: TGTGCCAGCAGCTTGGTCGGGACGGACTATGGCTACACCTTC. Residues: CASSLVGTDYGYTF.

The J gene is TRBJ1-2, the V gene TRBV3-1 (or the pseudogene TRBV3-2); weak D call: TRBD1 (5 bases). The CDR3 covers 15 residues. The germline CDR1 and CDR2 sequences are LGHDT and YNNKEL (reference sequence). Trimming stripped 0 bases from V and 1 base from J, with 9 bases between. This chain's CDR3 is CASSQERQGNYGYTF. The CDR3 nucleotides read TGTGCCAGCAGCCAAGAACGGCAGGGTAACTATGGCTACACCTTC.

The J gene is TRBJ1-2, the V gene TRBV7-9; 7 nucleotides align to TRBD1. The CDR3 has 15 amino acids. V gave up 4 bases and J gave up 0 bases; unmatched junction bases: 5. CDR1 is SEHNR, CDR2 FQNEAQ, per germline (reference sequence). As DNA, the CDR3 is TGTGCCAGCAGCTCCTCGCAGGGGGCTAACTATGGCTACACCTTC. Translating gives CASSSSQGANYGYTF.

This CDR3 reads CASSLVSQNYGYTF. As DNA, the CDR3 is TGTGCCAGCAGCTTAGTTAGCCAGAACTATGGCTACACCTTC. The chain joins TRBV7-2 to TRBJ1-2; no clear D. V lost 1 base and J 2 bases, leaving 8 bases between the germline ends. Germline V gene sequence: CDR1 SGHTA, CDR2 FQGNSA. The CDR3 has 14 residues.

The chain employs TRBV29-1 and TRBJ1-5; 9 nucleotides line up with TRBD1. Germline V gives CDR1 SQVTM, CDR2 ANQGSEA. This CDR3 region has 13 residues. V gave up 6 bases and J gave up 4 bases; unmatched junction bases: 4. The chain's CDR3 is CSVGDRVNQPQHF. CDR3 bases: TGCAGCGTCGGGGACAGGGTGAATCAGCCCCAGCATTTT.

The gene calls are TRBV5-5 and TRBJ1-6, with D perhaps TRBD1 (6 bases). V was cut by 2 bases and J by 0 bases, with 9 bases left in between. Germline-derived CDR1 and CDR2 are SGHKS and YYEKEE (reference sequence). This CDR3 region has 16 residues. The CDR3 DNA reads TGTGCCAGCAGCTTCAACAGGGACTCCTATAATTCACCCCTCCACTTT. Encoded protein: CASSFNRDSYNSPLHF.

The chain joins TRBV21-1 to TRBJ1-5. TRBV21-1 is noted as a pseudogene. This CDR3 is built from 15 residues. The CDR3 protein is CASSKGEGGNQPQHF. In nucleotides, the CDR3 is TGTGCCAGCAGCAAAGGGGAGGGTGGCAATCAGCCCCAGCATTTT.

This clone has just one count. The chain uses TRBV7-9 and TRBJ1-1; D might be TRBD1 (5 bases). Trimming left V 7 bases short and J 5 bases short, with 17 bases between. This CDR3 has 14 residues. Per the germline V gene, CDR1 is SEHNR and CDR2 is FQNEAQ (reference sequence). CDR3 region: CASIKAGVRTEAFF. As DNA, the CDR3 is TGTGCCAGCATAAAAGCGGGGGTCAGGACTGAAGCTTTCTTT.

This chain connects TRBV9 to TRBJ1-6; D gene uncertain. V shed 0 bases and J shed 7 bases, with 14 bases lying between them. The CDR3 runs to 16 residues. Germline CDR1 and CDR2: SGDLS and YYNGEE. For the CDR3, the DNA is TGTGCCAGCAGCGTAGCAAGTACCCGTCGGAATTCACCCCTCCACTTT. This gives the protein CASSVASTRRNSPLHF. Based on the CDR3 plus reference TRBV9 and TRBJ1-6, the full variable domain is DSGVTQTPKHLITATGQRVTLRCSPRSGDLSVYWYQQSLDQGLQFLIQYYNGEERAKGNILERFSAQQFPDLHSELNLSSLELGDSALYFCASSVASTRRNSPLHFGNGTRLTVT.

The chain combines TRBV19 with TRBJ1-1; the D gene is possibly TRBD1 (6 bases). Between the trimmed V and J ends, which lost 6 bases and 4 bases, there was a span of 12 bases. The CDR3 totals 13 residues. Germline V gives CDR1 LNHDA, CDR2 SQIVND (reference sequence). The CDR3: CASRGNRVTEAFF. The CDR3 DNA reads as TGTGCCAGTAGAGGAAACAGGGTCACTGAAGCTTTCTTT.

Concerning this clone: Distinct nucleotide sequences in the sample also encode this CDR3. This rearrangement joins TRBV7-8 to TRBJ1-5, with 11 bases fitting TRBD1. Germline values: CDR1 SGHVS, CDR2 FQNEAQ. V shed 1 base, J shed 7 bases, and the junction held 3 bases outside the gene matches. The CDR3 is 15 amino acids. CDR3 in DNA: TGTGCCAGCAGCTTAGGGGACAGGGGGATACAGCCCCAGCATTTT. Translating gives CASSLGDRGIQPQHF.

This sequence joins TRBV24-1 and TRBJ2-3; D remains unclear. Trimming took off 3 bases at V and 5 bases at J, with 11 bases between the two ends. Germline assignment: CDR1 KGHDR and CDR2 SFDVKD. This CDR3 spans 14 amino acids. This chain's CDR3 is CATSDPWEKDTQYF. CDR3 in DNA: TGTGCCACCAGTGATCCGTGGGAAAAAGATACGCAGTATTTT.

This clone has just a few counts. The sample has other DNA sequences that encode this CDR3 too. V usage is TRBV29-1 and J usage is TRBJ1-4; D remains unclear. V lost 7 bases, J lost 12 bases, and 12 bases lay in between. CDR1 is SQVTM, CDR2 ANQGSEA, per germline. There are 10 residues in the CDR3. The DNA of the CDR3 is TGCAGCGCGGCCGGCGCGGAACTGTTTTTT. This codes for CSAAGAELFF.

This sequence joins TRBV7-6 and TRBJ1-4; 7 bases align to TRBD1. J lost 1 base, V lost 4 bases, and 3 bases had no gene match. The CDR3 contains 15 residues. CDR1 is SGHVS, CDR2 FNYEAQ, per germline. In DNA, the CDR3 is TGTGCCAGCAGCTCGACAGGGCTAACTAATGAAAAACTGTTTTTT. Amino acid sequence: CASSSTGLTNEKLFF.

The V gene is TRBV21-1, the J gene TRBJ2-7; the table names TRBD1, a call not compared with the DNA. TRBV21-1 is a pseudogene locus. The CDR3 extends over 13 amino acids. CDR3 sequence reads: CASSIGQSYEQYF. DNA of the CDR3: TGTGCCAGCAGCATAGGACAGTCCTACGAGCAGTACTTC.